The clone carrying this TCR beta chain was counted between two and nine times. This record belongs to a study of beta chain features in type 1 diabetes. Germline CDR1 is SGHVS and CDR2 is FQNEAQ. Trimming shortened V by 0 bases and J by 7 bases, and 9 bases separated the two germline ends. The length of the CDR3 is 14 residues. Each sorted population was over 98% pure. Since all of the isolated RNA was reverse transcribed, expressed TCRB transcripts were what got sequenced. Libraries were prepared by immunoSEQ multiplex PCR; TCRdb keeps only in-frame clonotypes and omits some of them. Of 250,000 to 350,000 clones listed, 14% are singletons.

The sample taken for sequencing was central memory CD4+ T cells from blood. The source of this sequence is a man aged 25-45 years in good health. The chain carries TRBV7-8 and TRBJ2-2, with a weak D call TRBD2 (5 bases). This CDR3 is CASSLARLIGELFF. Written as DNA, the CDR3 is TGTGCCAGCAGCTTAGCCAGACTAATCGGGGAGCTGTTTTTT.